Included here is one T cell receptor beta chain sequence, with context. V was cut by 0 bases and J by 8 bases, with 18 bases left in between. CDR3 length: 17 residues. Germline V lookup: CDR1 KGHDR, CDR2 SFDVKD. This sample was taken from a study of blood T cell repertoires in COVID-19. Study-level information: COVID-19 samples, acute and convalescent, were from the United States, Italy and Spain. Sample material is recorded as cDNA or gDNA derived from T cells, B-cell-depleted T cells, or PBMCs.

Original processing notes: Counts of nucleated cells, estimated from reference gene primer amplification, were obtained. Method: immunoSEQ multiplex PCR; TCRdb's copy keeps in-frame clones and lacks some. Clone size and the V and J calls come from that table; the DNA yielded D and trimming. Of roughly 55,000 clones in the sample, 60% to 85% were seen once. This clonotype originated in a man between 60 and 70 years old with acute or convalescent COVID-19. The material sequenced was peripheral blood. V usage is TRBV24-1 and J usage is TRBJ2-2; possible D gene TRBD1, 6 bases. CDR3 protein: CATSDLKGDKEAGELFF. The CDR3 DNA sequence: TGTGCCACCAGTGATTTGAAGGGGGACAAAGAAGCTGGGGAGCTGTTTTTT.